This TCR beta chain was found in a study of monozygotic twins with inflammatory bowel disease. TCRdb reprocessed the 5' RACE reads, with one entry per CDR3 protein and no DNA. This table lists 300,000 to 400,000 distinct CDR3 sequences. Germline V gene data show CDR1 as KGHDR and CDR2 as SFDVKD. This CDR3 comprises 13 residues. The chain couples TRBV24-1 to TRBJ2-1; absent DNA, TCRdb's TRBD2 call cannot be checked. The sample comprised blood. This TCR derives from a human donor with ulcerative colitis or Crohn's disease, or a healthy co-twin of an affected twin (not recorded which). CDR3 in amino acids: CATSDITSDEQFF.